Listed here are 23 T cell receptor beta chains from one sample, sequenced in a study of early T cells in non-severe SARS-CoV-2 infection. Each CDR3 protein is one row after TCRdb ran MiXCR on the 5' RACE reads. The sample yields roughly 40,000 distinct CDR3 sequences, 7.1% seen once. The source material was whole blood. The receptors were sampled from an adult who was a healthcare worker with PCR-confirmed SARS-CoV-2 infection or an uninfected control (not recorded which).

The genes are TRBV6-5 and TRBJ2-1; perhaps TRBD1 as D (6 bases). Germline V gives CDR1 MNHEY, CDR2 SVGAGI. This CDR3 is 16 amino acids long. Trimming removed 0 bases at V and 4 bases at J, with 13 bases between. The CDR3 protein is CASSYSGQPMYNEQFF. The CDR3 region has the DNA TGTGCCAGCAGTTACTCAGGACAGCCGATGTACAATGAGCAGTTCTTC.

J is TRBJ2-3 and V is TRBV12-3 or TRBV12-4, with 8 positions matching TRBD2. The CDR3 is 16 amino acids. V dropped 7 bases and J dropped 2; count of bases not matched to a gene: 11. In DNA, the CDR3 is TGTGCCAGCACCATCGGAGCGGGGGCCAACACAGATACGCAGTATTTT. Translating gives CASTIGAGANTDTQYF.

The chain is built from TRBV20-1 and TRBJ1-2; D possibly corresponds to TRBD1 (5 bases). Germline V lookup: CDR1 DFQATT, CDR2 SNEGSKA (reference sequence). Trimming removed 5 bases from V and 0 bases from J, with 10 bases in between. The length of the CDR3 is 13 residues. Written as DNA, the CDR3 is TGCAGTGCTCAACCGACAGCTAACTATGGCTACACCTTC. It yields the protein CSAQPTANYGYTF.

This clonotype was seen repeatedly, ten times or more. The CDR3: CAIKQDSRGDTQYF. The CDR3 bases are TGTGCCATCAAACAGGACAGTCGAGGGGATACGCAGTATTTT. This rearrangement joins TRBV10-3 to TRBJ2-3, with D maybe TRBD1 (6 bases). The CDR3 has 14 residues. With 7 bases removed from V and 6 bases from J, the gap between germline ends came to 17 bases. Germline V lookup: CDR1 ENHRY, CDR2 SYGVKD.

The chain links TRBV5-4 to TRBJ2-5, with TRBD1 matching 7 bases. This CDR3 is 15 amino acids long. With V trimmed by 5 bases and J by 3 bases, 10 bases remained unmatched. Germline V gene sequence: CDR1 SGHNT, CDR2 YYREEE (reference sequence). The CDR3 DNA is TGTGCCAGCAGTTCACCGGGACAGCTTAAAGAGACCCAGTACTTC. The encoded protein is CASSSPGQLKETQYF. Based on the CDR3 plus reference TRBV5-4 and TRBJ2-5, the full variable domain is ETGVTQSPTHLIKTRGQQVTLRCSSQSGHNTVSWYQQALGQGPQFIFQYYREEENGRGNFPPRFSGLQFPNYSSELNVNALELDDSALYLCASSSPGQLKETQYFGPGTRLLVL.

This clonotype was picked up a small number of times. The rearrangement uses TRBV12-3 or TRBV12-4 and TRBJ1-1, with TRBD1 matching 7 bases. Germline trimming cut 0 bases from V and 4 bases from J; bases unmatched to any gene: 11. This CDR3 contains 17 residues. The CDR3 loop reads CASSLAYQGGIGTEAFF. The CDR3, as DNA: TGTGCCAGCAGTTTAGCGTATCAGGGGGGAATCGGCACTGAAGCTTTCTTT.

In this sample, this clonotype turned up a few times. The rearrangement uses TRBV29-1 and TRBJ2-1; 9 nucleotides agree with TRBD1. CDR3 length equals 14 residues. Germline V gene sequence: CDR1 SQVTM, CDR2 ANQGSEA. The J segment lost 8 bases and the V segment lost 0 bases, leaving 5 bases of the junction unmatched. In nucleotides, the CDR3 is TGCAGCGTTGAAGAACAGGGGGCCGTCTATGAGCAGTTCTTC. This translates into CSVEEQGAVYEQFF.

This clonotype was seen many times. The gene calls are TRBV7-9 and TRBJ1-1, with 8 positions matching TRBD1. Looked up from germline, CDR1 is SEHNR and CDR2 is FQNEAQ (reference sequence). The CDR3 is made up of 12 amino acids. The V segment lost 9 bases and the J segment 5 bases; nucleotides outside the gene matches: 5. The CDR3 is CASTGGSTEAFF. CDR3 coding DNA: TGTGCCAGTACAGGGGGAAGTACTGAAGCTTTCTTT.

This clonotype was seen more than once but under ten times. The chain has TRBV7-9 and TRBJ2-1; 7 bases match TRBD2. Per the germline V gene, CDR1 is SEHNR and CDR2 is FQNEAQ (reference sequence). V was clipped by 3 bases and J by 0 bases; unmatched bases: 5. The CDR3 contains 16 residues. The CDR3 here is CASSLGGLRSYNEQFF. The CDR3 DNA is TGTGCCAGCAGCTTGGGGGGGTTACGCTCCTACAATGAGCAGTTCTTC.

This clonotype was seen ten or more times. The rearrangement links TRBV20-1 to TRBJ2-1; weak D call: TRBD1 (6 bases). Per germline, CDR1 DFQATT and CDR2 SNEGSKA (reference sequence). CDR3 length equals 15 residues. Trimming cost V 6 bases and J 6 bases, with 21 bases left between them. The CDR3 region has the DNA TGCAGTGCCCAGAGGGGGACAACGGACGCCAATGAGCAGTTCTTC. This sequence encodes CSAQRGTTDANEQFF.

This clonotype was seen many times. The chain has TRBV11-2 and TRBJ1-2; D possibly corresponds to TRBD1 (6 bases). The CDR3 length is 11 residues. Trimming removed 3 bases from V and 8 bases from J, with 7 bases in between. The germline gives CDR1 SGHAT, CDR2 FQNNGV. In DNA, the CDR3 is TGTGCCAGCAGCTTCAGGGGAGGCTACACCTTC. Residues: CASSFRGGYTF.

This clonotype was seen many times. The chain recombines TRBV5-1 with TRBJ2-2; D is unresolved. This CDR3 spans 12 amino acids. The germline V gene encodes CDR1 SGHRS and CDR2 YFSETQ. Trimming stripped 2 bases from V and 6 bases from J, with 5 bases between. Here the CDR3 DNA reads TGCGCCAGCAGCTTTGGCGCCGGGGAGCTGTTTTTT. Amino acids: CASSFGAGELFF.

The J gene is TRBJ2-3, the V gene TRBV12-3 or TRBV12-4; TRBD1 agrees at 7 bases. The CDR3 consists of 15 residues. The junction had 11 bases not matched to a gene; V was cut back by 6 bases and J by 5 bases. The CDR3 DNA reads TGTGCCAGCAGCACAACAGGGGCACTGGGAGATACGCAGTATTTT. It is translated as CASSTTGALGDTQYF.

J is TRBJ2-1 and V is TRBV2; D possibly corresponds to TRBD1 (5 bases). CDR3 length: 16 amino acids. Trimming left V 6 bases short and J 0 bases short, with 15 bases between. Germline V gene sequence: CDR1 SNHLY, CDR2 FYNNEI. This chain's CDR3 is CASRRDRDLSYNEQFF. In nucleotides, the CDR3 is TGTGCCAGCAGACGCGACAGAGACCTCTCCTACAATGAGCAGTTCTTC.

This clonotype turned up a few times. The chain joins TRBV7-8 to TRBJ2-2; D gene uncertain. CDR1 is SGHVS and CDR2 is FQNEAQ in the germline V gene. The CDR3 runs to 13 residues. With 2 bases removed from V and 14 bases from J, the gap between germline ends came to 15 bases. The CDR3 here is CASSLYMVESLFF. In DNA form, the CDR3 reads TGTGCCAGCAGCTTATACATGGTAGAAAGCCTGTTTTTT.

The J gene is TRBJ2-5, the V gene TRBV7-9, with D maybe TRBD2 (6 bases). CDR1 SEHNR and CDR2 FQNEAQ come from the germline V gene (reference sequence). Between the trimmed V and J ends, which lost 4 bases and 2 bases, there was a span of 14 bases. The CDR3 contains 15 residues. The CDR3 here is CASSWPGLQQETQYF. The DNA of the CDR3 is TGTGCCAGCAGCTGGCCGGGACTCCAACAAGAGACCCAGTACTTC.

The CDR3 is CASSQDPQPNTEAFF. Written as DNA, the CDR3 is TGTGCCAGCAGCCAAGACCCCCAGCCTAACACTGAAGCTTTCTTT. J is TRBJ1-1 and V is TRBV3-2; the table's D call of TRBD1 was not tested on the DNA. TRBV3-2 is a documented pseudogene. The CDR3 runs 15 residues.

This clonotype was counted many times. The chain carries TRBV27 and TRBJ2-1; D not certain. Germline CDR1 reads MNHEY; CDR2 reads SMNVEV (reference sequence). The CDR3 runs to 12 residues. V lost 5 bases, J lost 14 bases, and 16 bases lay in between. The CDR3 is CASSPDRTPKFF. The CDR3 DNA reads TGTGCCAGCAGTCCCGATCGGACGCCGAAGTTCTTC.

This clonotype was picked up many times. The chain carries TRBV6-2 or TRBV6-3 and TRBJ1-1, with D possibly TRBD1 on 6 matching bases. The ends were cut back, 3 bases at V and 12 bases at J, with 26 bases in the middle. This CDR3 has 16 amino acids. Looked up from germline, CDR1 is MNHEY and CDR2 is SVGEGT. The CDR3 nucleotides read TGTGCCAGCAGTTATACCACAGGGAAGAGTGGGTTGGCGTCTTTCTTT. This translates into CASSYTTGKSGLASFF.

Ten or more counts support this clonotype. The chain is built from TRBV29-1 and TRBJ2-5, with D unclear. This CDR3 is built from 13 residues. CDR1 and CDR2 from the germline V gene are SQVTM and ANQGSEA. The germline V and J ends were trimmed by 7 bases and 5 bases, with 17 bases remaining between them. This CDR3 is CSGAKVQRETQYF. The CDR3 DNA follows: TGCAGCGGGGCAAAGGTCCAAAGGGAGACCCAGTACTTC.

The chain is built from TRBV5-1 and TRBJ2-5; D gene unclear. V was pared by 0 bases and J by 4 bases, with 4 bases between. CDR1 SGHRS and CDR2 YFSETQ come from the germline V gene. The CDR3 spans 12 residues. The CDR3 coding sequence is TGCGCCAGCAGCTTGGCCGGAGAGACCCAGTACTTC. This codes for CASSLAGETQYF. Supplemented by reference TRBV5-1 and TRBJ2-5, the full variable domain reads KAGVTQTPRYLIKTRGQQVTLSCSPISGHRSVSWYQQTPGQGLQFLFEYFSETQRNKGNFPGRFSGRQFSNSRSEMNVSTLELGDSALYLCASSLAGETQYFGPGTRLLVL.

This chain's CDR3 is CASSWTPGLAGGGGEQFF. The DNA for the CDR3 is TGTGCCAGCAGCTGGACCCCGGGACTAGCGGGGGGGGGTGGTGAGCAGTTCTTC. The chain employs TRBV7-9 and TRBJ2-1; 16 bases are a match to TRBD2. V lost 4 bases to trimming and J lost 9 bases; unmatched junction nucleotides: 12. CDR1 is SEHNR, CDR2 FQNEAQ, per germline (reference sequence). CDR3 length: 18 residues.

V gene TRBV12-3 or TRBV12-4 combines with J gene TRBJ2-3; D uncertain. The CDR3 totals 15 residues. V was pared by 1 base and J by 0 bases, with 8 bases between. The CDR3 sequence is CASSLGSWSTDTQYF. The CDR3 DNA is TGTGCCAGCAGTTTAGGTAGCTGGAGCACAGATACGCAGTATTTT.